These T cell receptor beta chains were read from a single sample in a study of technical replicates of blood from a few donors. This table comes from immunoSEQ multiplex PCR, and its TCRdb copy is limited to in-frame clones, with some not included. The sample has some 67,000 clones; 98% are singletons. Source material: T cells isolated from PBMCs. These receptors all stem from a human donor in good health. Each CDR3 is given with its conserved first and last residue. D genes are given only for firm matches. Only part of the rows carry a size: once, few, many, or a class if the clone is expanded.

J gene | D gene | V gene | clone size | CDR3 protein | CDR3 DNA
TRBJ2-3 | TRBD2 | TRBV15 | . | CATSRGTSGSTTDTQYF | TGTGCCACCAGCAGAGGGACTAGCGGGAGTACAACAGATACGCAGTATTTT
TRBJ2-1 | TRBD2 | TRBV7-6 | . | CASSSLAGKNNEQFF | TGTGCCAGCAGCTCGTTAGCGGGGAAAAACAATGAGCAGTTCTTC
TRBJ1-1 | . | TRBV28 | . | CASTRPQGPMNTEAFF | TGTGCCAGCACAAGGCCACAGGGCCCGATGAACACTGAAGCTTTCTTT
TRBJ2-7 | TRBD2 | TRBV14 | . | CASSQVGGRSFYEQYF | TGTGCCAGCAGCCAAGTGGGCGGGAGGTCCTTCTACGAGCAGTACTTC
TRBJ1-1 | . | TRBV5-6 | . | CASMGGMPEAFF | TGTGCCAGCATGGGAGGGATGCCTGAAGCTTTCTTT
TRBJ2-7 | . | TRBV4-1 | . | CASSQETHQQRSYEQYF | TGCGCCAGCAGCCAAGAGACACACCAACAGCGGTCCTACGAGCAGTACTTC
TRBJ2-6 | TRBD2 | TRBV27 | . | CASTPGRTSSGANVLTF | TGTGCCAGCACCCCCGGACGGACTAGCTCTGGGGCCAACGTCCTGACTTTC
TRBJ2-2 | . | TRBV7-8 | . | CASSVRGAGELFF | TGTGCCAGCAGCGTAAGAGGCGCCGGGGAGCTGTTTTTT
TRBJ1-1 | . | TRBV29-1 | . | CSIYRNTEAFF | TGCAGCATTTACAGAAACACTGAAGCTTTCTTT
TRBJ2-1 | TRBD2 | TRBV7-2 | . | CASSSPGLRNYNEQFF | TGTGCCAGCAGCTCCCCGGGACTAAGAAACTACAATGAGCAGTTCTTC
TRBJ2-3 | TRBD2 | TRBV5-1 | . | CASSFGLAGGSTDTQYF | TGCGCCAGCAGCTTTGGACTAGCGGGGGGAAGTACAGATACGCAGTATTTT
TRBJ2-7 | . | TRBV28 | once | CASSSPVEGGYF | TGTGCCAGCAGTTCCCCCGTTGAGGGTGGGTACTTC
TRBJ2-2 | TRBD1 | TRBV7-2 | once | CASSPGDSYTGELFF | TGTGCCAGCAGCCCTGGGGACAGTTACACCGGGGAGCTGTTTTTT
TRBJ2-5 | TRBD1 | TRBV19 | . | CASSTPWTGVETQYF | TGTGCCAGTAGTACACCTTGGACAGGGGTGGAGACCCAGTACTTC
TRBJ2-5 | TRBD2 | TRBV7-6 | . | CASSLARLADQETQYF | TGTGCCAGCAGCTTAGCGCGACTAGCGGACCAAGAGACCCAGTACTTC
TRBJ2-7 | . | TRBV28 | . | CASSLVGRADEQYF | TGTGCCAGCAGTTTAGTTGGCAGGGCGGACGAGCAGTACTTC
TRBJ2-1 | . | TRBV19 | . | CATLREPYNEQFF | TGTGCCACCCTAAGGGAGCCCTACAATGAGCAGTTCTTC
TRBJ1-1 | TRBD1 | TRBV30 | . | CAWGGKGALNTEAFF | TGTGCCTGGGGGGGCAAGGGGGCGCTGAACACTGAAGCTTTCTTT
TRBJ2-2 | TRBD1 | TRBV5-1 | . | CASCPGQLNTGELFF | TGCGCCAGCTGCCCGGGACAGTTGAACACCGGGGAGCTGTTTTTT
TRBJ1-1 | . | TRBV5-1 | . | CASMEVGMNTEAFF | TGCGCCAGCATGGAGGTTGGGATGAACACTGAAGCTTTCTTT
TRBJ2-7 | . | TRBV11-3 | . | CASSFGVGGEQYF | TGTGCCAGCAGCTTCGGGGTGGGGGGCGAGCAGTACTTC
TRBJ1-2 | TRBD1 | TRBV15 | . | CATNRGTDLNYGYTF | TGTGCCACCAACCGTGGGACAGACCTTAACTATGGCTACACCTTC
TRBJ2-3 | . | TRBV7-9 | . | CASSPGTTTDTQYF | TGTGCCAGCAGCCCTGGGACAACCACAGATACGCAGTATTTT
TRBJ2-7 | TRBD2 | TRBV4-1 | . | CASSLPESGRPGEQYF | TGCGCCAGCAGCCTTCCTGAAAGCGGGAGACCGGGCGAGCAGTACTTC
TRBJ2-5 | TRBD1 | TRBV29-1 | . | CSVGTGTGGKETQYF | TGCAGCGTTGGGACCGGGACAGGGGGGAAAGAGACCCAGTACTTC
TRBJ2-6 | . | TRBV28 | . | CASSPAVSGANVLTF | TGTGCCAGCAGTCCCGCAGTGTCTGGGGCCAACGTCCTGACTTTC
TRBJ2-2 | TRBD2 | TRBV28 | . | CAGTSPATGELFF | TGTGCCGGGACTAGTCCGGCCACCGGGGAGCTGTTTTTT
TRBJ1-1 | TRBD1 | TRBV28 | . | CASSRQGREDTEAFF | TGTGCCAGCAGCAGACAGGGGAGGGAGGACACTGAAGCTTTCTTT
TRBJ2-2 | TRBD1 | TRBV6-1 | . | CASSGGFRGQGDTGELFF | TGTGCCAGCAGTGGAGGATTCCGAGGGCAGGGGGACACCGGGGAGCTGTTTTTT
TRBJ1-2 | TRBD1 | TRBV5-6 | . | CASSLEGGRGYYGYTF | TGTGCCAGCAGCTTGGAAGGGGGCAGGGGGTACTATGGCTACACCTTC
TRBJ2-7 | . | TRBV6-5 | . | CASRRTVYYEQYF | TGTGCCAGCAGGAGGACAGTTTACTACGAGCAGTACTTC
TRBJ2-7 | TRBD2 | TRBV6-5 | . | CASSYSGGGEQYF | TGTGCCAGCAGTTACTCGGGCGGGGGGGAGCAGTACTTC
TRBJ1-1 | . | TRBV5-1 | few | CASRAGDKNTEAFF | TGCGCCAGCAGAGCAGGGGACAAGAACACTGAAGCTTTCTTT
TRBJ1-2 | TRBD1 | TRBV6-5 | . | CASSYDPQGGYTF | TGTGCCAGCAGTTACGACCCACAGGGGGGCTACACCTTC
TRBJ1-4 | TRBD1 | TRBV7-9 | . | CASQGATNEKLFF | TGTGCCAGCCAGGGGGCAACTAATGAAAAACTGTTTTTT
TRBJ2-2 | . | TRBV7-8 | . | CASSWMGASTGELFF | TGTGCCAGCAGCTGGATGGGGGCGAGCACCGGGGAGCTGTTTTTT
TRBJ2-7 | TRBD2 | TRBV7-2 | . | CASSLRFTRGEPSSYEQYF | TGTGCCAGCAGCTTACGGTTTACCCGGGGGGAACCCAGCTCCTACGAGCAGTACTTC
TRBJ2-3 | TRBD1 | TRBV13 | . | CASSPRPADRGAQYF | TGTGCCAGCAGCCCCCGACCAGCCGACAGGGGGGCGCAGTATTTT
TRBJ2-3 | TRBD1 | TRBV5-1 | . | CASEPTGSGTDTQYF | TGCGCCAGCGAACCGACAGGGTCTGGCACAGATACGCAGTATTTT
TRBJ2-7 | TRBD1 | TRBV30 | . | CAWSVGQGFYEQYF | TGTGCCTGGAGTGTGGGACAGGGGTTCTACGAGCAGTACTTC
TRBJ2-7 | . | TRBV10-2 | . | CASTPGSPEEQYF | TGCGCCAGCACGCCGGGATCCCCGGAGGAGCAGTACTTC
TRBJ1-2 | . | TRBV30 | . | CAWRVTVYGYTF | TGTGCCTGGAGGGTGACAGTCTATGGCTACACCTTC
TRBJ2-2 | TRBD2 | TRBV27 | once | CATRLASNTGELFF | TGTGCCACCAGACTAGCCTCGAACACCGGGGAGCTGTTTTTT
TRBJ2-7 | . | TRBV25-1 | . | CASSDYAYEQYF | TGTGCCAGCAGTGACTATGCTTACGAGCAGTACTTC
TRBJ2-1 | . | TRBV5-1 | . | CASSLEAGPYNEQFF | TGCGCCAGCAGCTTGGAGGCAGGGCCATACAATGAGCAGTTCTTC
TRBJ1-2 | . | TRBV2 | . | CASSEMRGRDYGYTF | TGTGCCAGCAGTGAAATGCGGGGGCGCGACTATGGCTACACCTTC
TRBJ2-1 | TRBD2 | TRBV11-2 | . | CASSSGLAVNHEQFF | TGTGCCAGCAGCTCGGGACTAGCGGTTAACCATGAGCAGTTCTTC
TRBJ2-7 | TRBD1 | TRBV9 | . | CASSPDRAYEQYF | TGTGCCAGCAGTCCTGACAGGGCCTACGAGCAGTACTTC
TRBJ1-6 | . | TRBV5-1 | . | CASSLADGSSYNSPLHF | TGCGCCAGCAGCTTGGCCGACGGGAGCTCCTATAATTCACCCCTCCACTTT
TRBJ2-7 | TRBD2 | TRBV9 | . | CASSRRGAYEQYF | TGTGCCAGCAGCCGCCGGGGGGCCTACGAGCAGTACTTC
TRBJ1-2 | TRBD1 | TRBV7-9 | . | CASSQQGASGYTF | TGTGCCAGCAGCCAACAGGGGGCGAGTGGCTACACCTTC
TRBJ2-7 | . | TRBV28 | . | CASSSPRSGDEQYF | TGTGCCAGCAGTTCCCCGAGGAGTGGTGACGAGCAGTACTTC
TRBJ2-7 | TRBD2 | TRBV2 | . | CASSPSGGDYEQYF | TGTGCCAGCAGTCCTAGCGGGGGGGACTACGAGCAGTACTTC
TRBJ2-1 | TRBD2 | TRBV29-1 | . | CSVMTSGARNEQFF | TGCAGCGTAATGACTAGCGGGGCTCGTAATGAGCAGTTCTTC
TRBJ1-5 | . | TRBV6-5 | . | CASSYVGGSHQPQHF | TGTGCCAGCAGTTACGTGGGGGGGTCGCATCAGCCCCAGCATTTT
TRBJ2-2 | TRBD1 | TRBV28 | . | CATDRVGTGELFF | TGTGCCACGGACAGGGTGGGCACCGGGGAGCTGTTTTTT
TRBJ2-1 | TRBD1 | TRBV18 | . | CASSPPGGQGSYNEQFF | TGTGCCAGCTCACCACCGGGGGGACAGGGCTCCTACAATGAGCAGTTCTTC
TRBJ2-7 | TRBD1 | TRBV11-3 | . | CASSLRQGSYEQYF | TGTGCCAGCAGCCTACGACAGGGAAGCTACGAGCAGTACTTC
TRBJ2-5 | TRBD2 | TRBV10-1 | . | CASSEGFGGGQETQYF | TGCGCCAGCAGTGAGGGGTTTGGGGGGGGCCAAGAGACCCAGTACTTC